Listed below are T cell receptor beta chains from one sample, sequenced in a study of T cell responses to AZD1222 COVID-19 vaccine. TCRdb's copy holds only in-frame clones and misses some; the assay was immunoSEQ multiplex PCR. The profile shows about 140,000 clones, about 91% of them singletons. The sequences come from peripheral blood, collected 28 days after the second AZD1222 dose. The receptors come from an adult who received the AZD1222 COVID-19 vaccine. Each CDR3 is given with its conserved first and last residue. The order of the fields is J gene, V gene, D gene, clone size, CDR3 protein, CDR3 DNA. The D gene is left open where the match is weak. Expanded clones are given a class, and other clones once, few, many or no size at all.

j_call: TRBJ1-1; v_call: TRBV19; d_call: NA; clone_size: few; cdr3_aa: CASSISGRGPSEAFF; cdr3_nt: TGTGCCAGTAGTATAAGCGGCAGGGGCCCCTCAGAAGCTTTCTTT
j_call: TRBJ2-5; v_call: TRBV27; d_call: TRBD2; clone_size: few; cdr3_aa: CASSLRGTSGGETQYF; cdr3_nt: TGTGCCAGCAGTTTACGAGGGACTAGCGGCGGAGAGACCCAGTACTTC
j_call: TRBJ2-2; v_call: TRBV9; d_call: NA; clone_size: NA; cdr3_aa: CASSVGNTGELFF; cdr3_nt: TGTGCCAGCAGCGTAGGAAACACCGGGGAGCTGTTTTTT
j_call: TRBJ2-3; v_call: TRBV7-9; d_call: NA; clone_size: NA; cdr3_aa: CASSFPGQTDTQYF; cdr3_nt: TGTGCCAGCAGCTTCCCCGGACAGACAGATACGCAGTATTTT
j_call: TRBJ1-2; v_call: TRBV20-1; d_call: NA; clone_size: NA; cdr3_aa: CSAGQAYGYTF; cdr3_nt: TGCAGTGCTGGGCAGGCTTATGGCTACACCTTC
j_call: TRBJ1-1; v_call: TRBV25-1; d_call: NA; clone_size: NA; cdr3_aa: CASSEGGDEAFF; cdr3_nt: TGTGCCAGCAGTGAAGGAGGTGATGAAGCTTTCTTT
j_call: TRBJ1-1; v_call: TRBV12-5; d_call: NA; clone_size: NA; cdr3_aa: CASGLGTGTEAFF; cdr3_nt: TGTGCTAGTGGTTTGGGTACGGGAACTGAAGCTTTCTTT
j_call: TRBJ2-7; v_call: TRBV15; d_call: TRBD1; clone_size: NA; cdr3_aa: CATSRETGVDYEQYF; cdr3_nt: TGTGCCACCAGCAGAGAGACAGGGGTTGACTACGAGCAGTACTTC
j_call: TRBJ1-3; v_call: TRBV12-3/TRBV12-4; d_call: TRBD1; clone_size: NA; cdr3_aa: CASTYRGGNTIYF; cdr3_nt: TGTGCCAGCACCTACAGGGGAGGAAACACCATATATTTT
j_call: TRBJ1-4; v_call: TRBV5-1; d_call: TRBD1; clone_size: NA; cdr3_aa: CASSLGTGTNEKLFF; cdr3_nt: TGCGCCAGCAGCTTGGGGACAGGTACTAATGAAAAACTGTTTTTT
j_call: TRBJ2-1; v_call: TRBV25-1; d_call: TRBD1; clone_size: NA; cdr3_aa: CASLDRAPYNEQFF; cdr3_nt: TGTGCCAGCCTAGACAGGGCCCCCTACAATGAGCAGTTCTTC
j_call: TRBJ2-1; v_call: TRBV19; d_call: TRBD1; clone_size: NA; cdr3_aa: CASSSPHRGSYNEQFF; cdr3_nt: TGTGCCAGTAGTAGCCCCCACAGGGGCTCCTACAATGAGCAGTTCTTC
j_call: TRBJ2-1; v_call: TRBV18; d_call: NA; clone_size: NA; cdr3_aa: CASSPTSSSYNEQFF; cdr3_nt: TGTGCCAGCTCACCTACTAGTTCTTCATACAATGAGCAGTTCTTC
j_call: TRBJ1-2; v_call: TRBV15; d_call: NA; clone_size: once; cdr3_aa: CATSRAPKQGTGPGGYTF; cdr3_nt: TGTGCCACCAGCAGAGCCCCGAAGCAGGGCACAGGACCTGGGGGCTACACCTTC
j_call: TRBJ1-6; v_call: TRBV20-1; d_call: NA; clone_size: once; cdr3_aa: CSASFDSNSPLHF; cdr3_nt: TGCAGTGCTAGTTTCGATAGCAATTCACCCCTCCACTTT
j_call: TRBJ1-2; v_call: TRBV7-2; d_call: NA; clone_size: NA; cdr3_aa: CASSISRDYGYTF; cdr3_nt: TGTGCCAGCAGCATTAGCCGTGACTATGGCTACACCTTC
j_call: TRBJ1-6; v_call: TRBV18; d_call: NA; clone_size: NA; cdr3_aa: CASSSDRANNSPLHF; cdr3_nt: TGTGCCAGCTCCTCGGACAGAGCTAATAATTCACCCCTCCACTTT
j_call: TRBJ2-3; v_call: TRBV7-9; d_call: TRBD2; clone_size: NA; cdr3_aa: CASSVAGGITDTQYF; cdr3_nt: TGTGCCAGCAGCGTAGCGGGAGGTATCACAGATACGCAGTATTTT
j_call: TRBJ1-2; v_call: TRBV5-1; d_call: TRBD1; clone_size: NA; cdr3_aa: CASRPPGQGDGYTF; cdr3_nt: TGCGCCAGCAGACCTCCGGGACAGGGGGATGGCTACACCTTC
j_call: TRBJ2-2; v_call: TRBV7-9; d_call: NA; clone_size: NA; cdr3_aa: CASFNGRSNTGELFF; cdr3_nt: TGTGCCAGCTTTAACGGGCGGTCGAACACCGGGGAGCTGTTTTTT
j_call: TRBJ2-7; v_call: TRBV6-5; d_call: NA; clone_size: NA; cdr3_aa: CASRTGRLTKEQYF; cdr3_nt: TGTGCCAGCAGGACAGGACGCCTGACGAAAGAGCAGTACTTC
j_call: TRBJ1-2; v_call: TRBV28; d_call: TRBD1; clone_size: NA; cdr3_aa: CASSTGVVYGYTF; cdr3_nt: TGTGCCAGCAGCACAGGGGTAGTATATGGCTACACCTTC
j_call: TRBJ2-2; v_call: TRBV24-1; d_call: TRBD1; clone_size: NA; cdr3_aa: CATRDSDTGELFF; cdr3_nt: TGTGCCACAAGGGACAGCGACACCGGGGAGCTGTTTTTT
j_call: TRBJ2-1; v_call: TRBV12-5; d_call: NA; clone_size: NA; cdr3_aa: CASGLVRNEQFF; cdr3_nt: TGTGCTAGTGGTTTGGTACGCAATGAGCAGTTCTTC
j_call: TRBJ1-2; v_call: TRBV28; d_call: NA; clone_size: NA; cdr3_aa: CASSSVRRSSASALYGYTF; cdr3_nt: TGTGCCAGCAGTTCGGTCAGGAGGTCCTCCGCTTCCGCCCTATATGGCTACACCTTC
j_call: TRBJ1-5; v_call: TRBV30; d_call: NA; clone_size: NA; cdr3_aa: CAWSDPYQPQHF; cdr3_nt: TGTGCCTGGAGCGATCCTTATCAGCCCCAGCATTTT
j_call: TRBJ1-4; v_call: TRBV6-5; d_call: NA; clone_size: once; cdr3_aa: CASRIQPTNEKLFF; cdr3_nt: TGTGCCAGCAGAATACAGCCAACTAATGAAAAACTGTTTTTT
j_call: TRBJ2-5; v_call: TRBV28; d_call: TRBD1; clone_size: NA; cdr3_aa: CASSLGGDRGLETQYF; cdr3_nt: TGTGCCAGCAGTTTGGGGGGGGACAGGGGTCTGGAGACCCAGTACTTC
j_call: TRBJ1-5; v_call: TRBV2; d_call: NA; clone_size: once; cdr3_aa: CASSEWTDQPQHF; cdr3_nt: TGTGCCAGCAGTGAATGGACAGATCAGCCCCAGCATTTT
j_call: TRBJ1-1; v_call: TRBV7-8; d_call: TRBD1; clone_size: NA; cdr3_aa: CASSPTGVVNTEAFF; cdr3_nt: TGTGCCAGCAGCCCAACAGGGGTCGTAAACACTGAAGCTTTCTTT
j_call: TRBJ1-5; v_call: TRBV28; d_call: TRBD1; clone_size: NA; cdr3_aa: CASSLTPSGQVLRQPQHF; cdr3_nt: TGTGCCAGCAGTTTAACACCGTCTGGACAGGTCCTAAGGCAGCCCCAGCATTTT
j_call: TRBJ1-1; v_call: TRBV7-8; d_call: TRBD1; clone_size: NA; cdr3_aa: CASSAWTGGRTEAFF; cdr3_nt: TGTGCCAGCAGCGCCTGGACAGGGGGGAGGACTGAAGCTTTCTTT
j_call: TRBJ1-1; v_call: TRBV29-1; d_call: NA; clone_size: NA; cdr3_aa: CSVEGGNTEAFF; cdr3_nt: TGCAGCGTCGAAGGAGGGAACACTGAAGCTTTCTTT
j_call: TRBJ2-3; v_call: TRBV5-1; d_call: NA; clone_size: NA; cdr3_aa: CASSLSRGDTQYF; cdr3_nt: TGCGCCAGCAGCTTGTCCCGGGGAGATACGCAGTATTTT
j_call: TRBJ2-7; v_call: TRBV28; d_call: TRBD2; clone_size: NA; cdr3_aa: CASSAGLADIYEQYF; cdr3_nt: TGTGCCAGCAGCGCGGGACTAGCGGACATCTACGAGCAGTACTTC
j_call: TRBJ1-1; v_call: TRBV30; d_call: NA; clone_size: NA; cdr3_aa: CAWSPGSVRVAEAFF; cdr3_nt: TGTGCCTGGAGCCCCGGAAGCGTCCGAGTTGCTGAAGCTTTCTTT
j_call: TRBJ2-5; v_call: TRBV5-1; d_call: NA; clone_size: NA; cdr3_aa: CASSLVDGQETQYF; cdr3_nt: TGCGCCAGCAGCTTGGTGGACGGTCAAGAGACCCAGTACTTC
j_call: TRBJ2-1; v_call: TRBV27; d_call: TRBD2; clone_size: NA; cdr3_aa: CASGTGGLDEQFF; cdr3_nt: TGTGCCAGCGGAACGGGAGGGCTAGATGAGCAGTTCTTC
j_call: TRBJ1-3; v_call: TRBV3-1/TRBV3-2; d_call: NA; clone_size: NA; cdr3_aa: CASTWAGGNTIYF; cdr3_nt: TGTGCCAGCACCTGGGCCGGTGGAAACACCATATATTTT
j_call: TRBJ1-5; v_call: TRBV19; d_call: NA; clone_size: NA; cdr3_aa: CASSIDDSGNQPQHF; cdr3_nt: TGTGCCAGTAGTATAGATGACAGTGGCAATCAGCCCCAGCATTTT
j_call: TRBJ1-5; v_call: TRBV3-1/TRBV3-2; d_call: NA; clone_size: NA; cdr3_aa: CASSQMNDRNQPQHF; cdr3_nt: TGTGCCAGCAGCCAGATGAATGACAGAAATCAGCCCCAGCATTTT
j_call: TRBJ1-5; v_call: TRBV6-5; d_call: TRBD1; clone_size: NA; cdr3_aa: CASSHGQGGQPQHF; cdr3_nt: TGTGCCAGCAGTCATGGACAGGGAGGTCAGCCCCAGCATTTT
j_call: TRBJ1-1; v_call: TRBV7-2; d_call: NA; clone_size: once; cdr3_aa: CASSLGAGRTEAFF; cdr3_nt: TGTGCCAGCAGCTTAGGGGCAGGGAGAACTGAAGCTTTCTTT
j_call: TRBJ2-7; v_call: TRBV4-1; d_call: TRBD1; clone_size: NA; cdr3_aa: CASSPLTGGGYEQYF; cdr3_nt: TGCGCCAGCAGCCCCCTGACAGGGGGTGGCTACGAGCAGTACTTC
j_call: TRBJ2-1; v_call: TRBV27; d_call: NA; clone_size: NA; cdr3_aa: CASSIARGLNEQFF; cdr3_nt: TGTGCCAGCAGTATTGCTAGGGGACTCAATGAGCAGTTCTTC
j_call: TRBJ1-1; v_call: TRBV6-1; d_call: NA; clone_size: NA; cdr3_aa: CASSESGPSTEAFF; cdr3_nt: TGTGCCAGCAGTGAATCTGGGCCGAGCACTGAAGCTTTCTTT
j_call: TRBJ2-5; v_call: TRBV5-6; d_call: TRBD1; clone_size: NA; cdr3_aa: CASSLRQGAFLIETQYF; cdr3_nt: TGTGCCAGCAGCTTGAGGCAGGGGGCTTTTTTGATCGAGACCCAGTACTTC
j_call: TRBJ2-2; v_call: TRBV11-3; d_call: TRBD1; clone_size: NA; cdr3_aa: CASSPRGQKYTGELFF; cdr3_nt: TGTGCCAGCAGCCCTAGGGGACAGAAGTACACCGGGGAGCTGTTTTTT
j_call: TRBJ2-3; v_call: TRBV24-1; d_call: TRBD2; clone_size: once; cdr3_aa: CATSDFRTSAGTDTQYF; cdr3_nt: TGTGCCACCAGTGATTTTCGGACTAGCGCGGGCACAGATACGCAGTATTTT
j_call: TRBJ1-3; v_call: TRBV7-2; d_call: NA; clone_size: NA; cdr3_aa: CASSLARVSGNTIYF; cdr3_nt: TGTGCCAGCAGCTTAGCGAGAGTCTCTGGAAACACCATATATTTT
j_call: TRBJ2-4; v_call: TRBV7-2; d_call: TRBD1; clone_size: NA; cdr3_aa: CASSLRTGQGGNIQYF; cdr3_nt: TGTGCCAGCAGCCTCCGGACAGGGCAGGGTGGAAACATTCAGTACTTC